These T cell receptor beta chains were read from a single sample in a study of CD4 T cells in relation to SARS-CoV-2 and coronaviruses. Sequencing was performed with immunoSEQ multiplex PCR; in TCRdb, only in-frame clones are kept and a portion is missing. The table shows around 69,000 clones, with about 95% occurring only once. Source material: naive CD4+ T cells from PBMCs. These receptors were collected from a human donor in good health. Each CDR3 is given with its conserved first and last residue. Each record gives: CDR3 DNA, CDR3 protein, V gene, J gene, D gene, clone size. The D gene is left open where the match is weak. A row's size may be missing; if present it is once, few, many or a size class.

CDR3 DNA: TGTGCCAGCTCACTCAAAATCGCTAAAACTAATGAAAAACTGTTTTTT; CDR3 protein: CASSLKIAKTNEKLFF; V gene: TRBV18; J gene: TRBJ1-4; D gene: -; clone size: -
CDR3 DNA: TGTGCCAGCAGCCAAGCTGGGAAAGGCAATTCACCCCTCCACTTT; CDR3 protein: CASSQAGKGNSPLHF; V gene: TRBV3-1/TRBV3-2; J gene: TRBJ1-6; D gene: -; clone size: once
CDR3 DNA: TGTGCCAGCAGTTTGGGGTCCTATACGCAGTATTTT; CDR3 protein: CASSLGSYTQYF; V gene: TRBV12-3/TRBV12-4; J gene: TRBJ2-3; D gene: -; clone size: -
CDR3 DNA: TGTGCCAGCAGCGTAGACGGGGGAAATCAGCCCCAGCATTTT; CDR3 protein: CASSVDGGNQPQHF; V gene: TRBV9; J gene: TRBJ1-5; D gene: -; clone size: -
CDR3 DNA: TGTGCCACCAGCTACCCCCTTACTGGTTCATACGAGCAGTACTTC; CDR3 protein: CATSYPLTGSYEQYF; V gene: TRBV15; J gene: TRBJ2-7; D gene: -; clone size: -
CDR3 DNA: TGTGCCTGGATTCGTGGCGGGAGCGGCTACACCTTC; CDR3 protein: CAWIRGGSGYTF; V gene: TRBV30; J gene: TRBJ1-2; D gene: -; clone size: -
CDR3 DNA: TGTGCCATCAGCCCGGGACAGCCCTACGAGCAGTACTTC; CDR3 protein: CAISPGQPYEQYF; V gene: TRBV10-3; J gene: TRBJ2-7; D gene: TRBD1; clone size: -
CDR3 DNA: TGCGCCAGCAGCTTGGGGGAGTCCAGCTCTGGGGCCAACGTCCTGACTTTC; CDR3 protein: CASSLGESSSGANVLTF; V gene: TRBV5-1; J gene: TRBJ2-6; D gene: -; clone size: -
CDR3 DNA: TGTGCCGTGATCTCGGGGGGCGGCCAAGAGACCCAGTACTTC; CDR3 protein: CAVISGGGQETQYF; V gene: TRBV7-9; J gene: TRBJ2-5; D gene: -; clone size: -
CDR3 DNA: TGTGCCACCAGTGATTCGTTAAATACGCAGTATTTT; CDR3 protein: CATSDSLNTQYF; V gene: TRBV24-1; J gene: TRBJ2-3; D gene: -; clone size: -
CDR3 DNA: TGCGCCAGCAGCCAATTGGGGTCCCAGGAGACCCAGTACTTC; CDR3 protein: CASSQLGSQETQYF; V gene: TRBV4-1; J gene: TRBJ2-5; D gene: -; clone size: once
CDR3 DNA: TGTGCCAGCAGTTACAGAGCAACTAATGAAAAACTGTTTTTT; CDR3 protein: CASSYRATNEKLFF; V gene: TRBV6-5; J gene: TRBJ1-4; D gene: -; clone size: -
CDR3 DNA: TGCGCCAGCAGTGCTCCTCTTAGCGGGAGGCAAGAGACCCAGTACTTC; CDR3 protein: CASSAPLSGRQETQYF; V gene: TRBV4-1; J gene: TRBJ2-5; D gene: TRBD2; clone size: -
CDR3 DNA: TGTGCCAGCAGCATGGCGCGGGCATCGTACACAGATACGCAGTATTTT; CDR3 protein: CASSMARASYTDTQYF; V gene: TRBV21-1; J gene: TRBJ2-3; D gene: -; clone size: -
CDR3 DNA: TGTGCCAGCAGCTTGCAACTACTAGCGGGAGTTGCAGAGGAGCAGTTCTTC; CDR3 protein: CASSLQLLAGVAEEQFF; V gene: TRBV5-4; J gene: TRBJ2-1; D gene: TRBD2; clone size: -
CDR3 DNA: TGTGCCACCAGCGATCAAGCGACTAGCGGGACCGAGCAGTTCTTC; CDR3 protein: CATSDQATSGTEQFF; V gene: TRBV24-1; J gene: TRBJ2-1; D gene: TRBD2; clone size: -
CDR3 DNA: TGCGCCAGCAGCTTGACTGGAACCTACGAGCAGTACTTC; CDR3 protein: CASSLTGTYEQYF; V gene: TRBV5-1; J gene: TRBJ2-7; D gene: -; clone size: -
CDR3 DNA: TGTGCCACCAACCGGGTAGGGAGGAGGACAGATACGCAGTATTTT; CDR3 protein: CATNRVGRRTDTQYF; V gene: TRBV19; J gene: TRBJ2-3; D gene: -; clone size: -
CDR3 DNA: TGTGCCTGGAGTGTACCTGGGACTAAAAACAACTACGAGCAGTACTTC; CDR3 protein: CAWSVPGTKNNYEQYF; V gene: TRBV30; J gene: TRBJ2-7; D gene: TRBD2; clone size: -
CDR3 DNA: TGTGCCATCAGTCCAGCGCAAGAGACCCAGTACTTC; CDR3 protein: CAISPAQETQYF; V gene: TRBV10-3; J gene: TRBJ2-5; D gene: -; clone size: -
CDR3 DNA: TGTGCCAGCAGTTTAGTCCCTAGCCACAATGAGCAGTTCTTC; CDR3 protein: CASSLVPSHNEQFF; V gene: TRBV28; J gene: TRBJ2-1; D gene: -; clone size: -
CDR3 DNA: TGTGCCAGCAGTCAAGAGTTGGGGACCCAGTACTTC; CDR3 protein: CASSQELGTQYF; V gene: TRBV11-2; J gene: TRBJ2-5; D gene: -; clone size: -
CDR3 DNA: TGCAGCGCCAAGACAGGATCATGGAATGAGCAGTTCTTC; CDR3 protein: CSAKTGSWNEQFF; V gene: TRBV29-1; J gene: TRBJ2-1; D gene: -; clone size: -
CDR3 DNA: TGTGCCAGCAGCAAAGTCGGTCTAGCGGGAAAGAGAGATGAGCAGTTCTTC; CDR3 protein: CASSKVGLAGKRDEQFF; V gene: TRBV21-1; J gene: TRBJ2-1; D gene: -; clone size: -
CDR3 DNA: TGCGCCAGCAGCTCTTCAGGGGGCTACGAGCAGTACTTC; CDR3 protein: CASSSSGGYEQYF; V gene: TRBV5-1; J gene: TRBJ2-7; D gene: TRBD1; clone size: -
CDR3 DNA: TGTGCCAGCACCTCGATGTCCAGGGCGTATGGAAACACCATATATTTT; CDR3 protein: CASTSMSRAYGNTIYF; V gene: TRBV5-6; J gene: TRBJ1-3; D gene: -; clone size: -
CDR3 DNA: TGTGCCAGCTCAGCCGCAGACAGGCCTTGGGATGAGCAGTTCTTC; CDR3 protein: CASSAADRPWDEQFF; V gene: TRBV18; J gene: TRBJ2-1; D gene: -; clone size: -
CDR3 DNA: TGTGCCAGCAGTTTCCTCTCGGGACAGGCTTACGAGCAGTACTTC; CDR3 protein: CASSFLSGQAYEQYF; V gene: TRBV27; J gene: TRBJ2-7; D gene: TRBD1; clone size: -
CDR3 DNA: TGTGCCTGGTCACACCCCCCAGATACGGGCAATCAGCCCCAGCATTTT; CDR3 protein: CAWSHPPDTGNQPQHF; V gene: TRBV30; J gene: TRBJ1-5; D gene: -; clone size: -
CDR3 DNA: TGTGCCAGCAGCTTAGGTCAGATGAACACTGAAGCTTTCTTT; CDR3 protein: CASSLGQMNTEAFF; V gene: TRBV7-3; J gene: TRBJ1-1; D gene: -; clone size: -
CDR3 DNA: TGCGCCAGCAGCTTGGATTCGGGCAATCAGCCCCAGCATTTT; CDR3 protein: CASSLDSGNQPQHF; V gene: TRBV5-1; J gene: TRBJ1-5; D gene: -; clone size: -
CDR3 DNA: TGTGCCAGCAGGAAGGGGGGTAGCGGGAGTTTTGAGCAGTTCTTC; CDR3 protein: CASRKGGSGSFEQFF; V gene: TRBV25-1; J gene: TRBJ2-1; D gene: TRBD2; clone size: -
CDR3 DNA: TGTGCCAGCGGGGACGGAAACACTGAAGCTTTCTTT; CDR3 protein: CASGDGNTEAFF; V gene: TRBV6-5; J gene: TRBJ1-1; D gene: -; clone size: once
CDR3 DNA: TGTGCCAGCAGTCCTTTGGGGTATGGCTACACCTTC; CDR3 protein: CASSPLGYGYTF; V gene: TRBV27; J gene: TRBJ1-2; D gene: -; clone size: -
CDR3 DNA: TGTGCCAGCAGCGATACCCAAGGAAAAGGCGGTGGAAACACCATATATTTT; CDR3 protein: CASSDTQGKGGGNTIYF; V gene: TRBV7-9; J gene: TRBJ1-3; D gene: -; clone size: -
CDR3 DNA: TGTGCCAGCAGTGAGGGGACTAGCGGGAGCAATGAGCAGTTCTTC; CDR3 protein: CASSEGTSGSNEQFF; V gene: TRBV6-4; J gene: TRBJ2-1; D gene: TRBD2; clone size: -
CDR3 DNA: TGTGCCAGCAGTTACGACAGGGGGGCCTACAATGAGCAGTTCTTC; CDR3 protein: CASSYDRGAYNEQFF; V gene: TRBV6-5; J gene: TRBJ2-1; D gene: TRBD1; clone size: -
CDR3 DNA: TGTGCTAGTGGTTTGGTAGCTCCGGGGCGGTCGTACGAGCAGTACTTC; CDR3 protein: CASGLVAPGRSYEQYF; V gene: TRBV12-5; J gene: TRBJ2-7; D gene: -; clone size: -
CDR3 DNA: TGCGCCAGCAGCTTGGGGGGAGGAGAGACCCAGTACTTC; CDR3 protein: CASSLGGGETQYF; V gene: TRBV5-1; J gene: TRBJ2-5; D gene: -; clone size: -
CDR3 DNA: TGTGCCAGCAGCTTAGCAATCGGGGCGAAAGGTGATCAGCCCCAGCATTTT; CDR3 protein: CASSLAIGAKGDQPQHF; V gene: TRBV7-9; J gene: TRBJ1-5; D gene: -; clone size: -
CDR3 DNA: TGTGCCAGCAGTTTATCCCAACAGGGGAATCAGCCCCAGCATTTT; CDR3 protein: CASSLSQQGNQPQHF; V gene: TRBV28; J gene: TRBJ1-5; D gene: TRBD1; clone size: -
CDR3 DNA: TGTGCCATCAGTGCGGTGGAGTCTGGAAACACCATATATTTT; CDR3 protein: CAISAVESGNTIYF; V gene: TRBV10-3; J gene: TRBJ1-3; D gene: -; clone size: -
CDR3 DNA: TGTGCCAGCGGGAGGTCGGCGGGCAAAAACATTCAGTACTTC; CDR3 protein: CASGRSAGKNIQYF; V gene: TRBV27; J gene: TRBJ2-4; D gene: -; clone size: -
CDR3 DNA: TGTGCCAGCAGCTTAACGACCAGGACCTACAATGAGCAGTTCTTC; CDR3 protein: CASSLTTRTYNEQFF; V gene: TRBV7-2; J gene: TRBJ2-1; D gene: -; clone size: -
CDR3 DNA: TGCGCCAGCAGTCAATCCCCCAACCGACTTGGCTACACCTTC; CDR3 protein: CASSQSPNRLGYTF; V gene: TRBV23-1; J gene: TRBJ1-2; D gene: -; clone size: -
CDR3 DNA: TGTGCCAGCAGCTTAGGCCGCAGGGACAATCAGCCCCAGCATTTT; CDR3 protein: CASSLGRRDNQPQHF; V gene: TRBV7-8; J gene: TRBJ1-5; D gene: -; clone size: -
CDR3 DNA: TGCAGCGTCCTCATAGACGAGCAGTACTTC; CDR3 protein: CSVLIDEQYF; V gene: TRBV29-1; J gene: TRBJ2-7; D gene: -; clone size: -
CDR3 DNA: TGTGCCAGCAGCCATGCAGATACGCAGTATTTT; CDR3 protein: CASSHADTQYF; V gene: TRBV3-1/TRBV3-2; J gene: TRBJ2-3; D gene: -; clone size: -